The source of this TCR beta chain is a study of immune evolution from preneoplasia to lung adenocarcinoma (dated by TCRdb to 2020 to 2022). Regarding the research as a whole: HLA loss of heterozygosity was found in approximately 7% of AIS, roughly 15% of MIA and 30% to 40% of ADC lesions, and in no AAH lesions. In total, the cohort included some 50 patients with pulmonary nodules, all of whom underwent surgical resection. Class I HLA alleles were inferred from exome data with POLYSOLVER, and allele-specific HLA loss was detected with LOHHLA. Immune contexture across lung adenocarcinoma precursors and invasive adenocarcinoma was profiled using immune gene expression, TCR sequencing and multiplex immunofluorescence. The immune data were integrated with whole exome sequencing and methylation data obtained from the same cohort of nodules. Sample size was based on specimen availability rather than a prior power calculation. Resected precursor lesions (AAH, AIS, MIA) and invasive adenocarcinomas were each compared against paired morphologically normal lung tissue. TCR sequencing data were obtained from 51 patients. According to the study, around 110 samples went through TCR sequencing.

What the research found in general, with its limitations: T cell clonality was highest in KRAS-mutant nodules compared with EGFR-mutant or double wild-type lesions. Findings were based on association rather than direct causation; larger cohorts with long-term follow-up and longitudinal biopsies were deemed needed. Top T cell clone frequencies were highest in normal lung and appeared to decrease progressively from AAH through AIS, MIA and invasive adenocarcinoma. Because every patient came from Japan and China, how well the results apply to Western populations was uncertain. Clonality was highest in normal lung, while later-stage lesions appeared to show lower clonality but higher T cell density and diversity.

Patients underwent resection in Japan or China between about 2014 and 2017. Histologic diagnosis of each case was confirmed independently by two lung cancer pathologists on H&E slides. Macro-dissection after pathologic assessment enriched premalignant or tumor cells for nucleic acid extraction. The AllPrep DNA/RNA FFPE Kit was used to isolate DNA from FFPE tissue. Using the immunoSEQ hsTCRbeta Kit, TCR beta CDR3 regions were sequenced from DNA. In the original analysis: TCR sequencing data were analysed with the ImmunoSEQ Analyzer. T cell clonality was defined as 1 minus Pielou's evenness, calculated on productive rearrangements. T cell diversity was measured with the inverse Simpson index on productive templates. T cell density was defined as TCR beta template counts normalized to usable DNA, with usable DNA estimated by amplification and sequencing of housekeeping genes. Two-sided Kruskal-Wallis tests were used to compare TCR metrics across histologic stages. TCRdb carries this immuneACCESS record with in-frame sequences only. Its versions omit some clonotypes, under half of them owing to an unresolved V gene in the studies checked, with the rest unexplained. The D gene and trimming were derived from the DNA, and the V and J assignments and clone size from that table. In this sample the table shows roughly 21,000 clones, around 75% of which occur a single time. The ten largest clones represent 5.6% of the sample.

The table lists this clone with a few counts. Its antigen specificity is not known. No qualities accompany the bases; no much larger clone lies one base away. The CDR3, from cysteine to phenylalanine, totals 14 residues. Kept here is only the CDR3 DNA, which spans 42 bases and is read in frame from base 1. Per the germline V gene, SGHRS is the CDR1 and YFSETQ is the CDR2. V loses 3 bases of germline sequence and J loses 1 base, and the interval between the two ends is 9 bases. The sample comprised FFPE invasive lung adenocarcinoma tissue. Sample cell subset or site, as interpreted from the label and publication: frankly invasive lung adenocarcinoma (ADC). The chain is assembled from TRBV5-1 and TRBJ2-3, with TRBD2 tentatively as D gene (5 bases match). The receptor was derived from a person between 60 and 69 years old with lung adenocarcinoma. The nucleotide sequence reads TGCGCCAGCAGCTCCCGGGGAGGCACAGATACGCAGTATTTT. This yields the protein CASSSRGGTDTQYF.